Sequencing of this TCR beta chain was carried out in a study of cytomegalovirus exposure and HLA in healthy donors (dated by TCRdb to 2015 to 2018). With respect to the entire study: An earlier analysis of some 500 of the donors reported 250 to 300 Gb of sequence data and 120 million or so unique TCR beta sequences from about 179 million T cells. Approximately 330 gigabases of sequencing data and approximately 91 million unique TCR sequences made up an early release that covered 640 HLA-typed donors. Of the 300 to 500 genotyped donors, roughly 76% were placed in the genetic ancestry cluster associated with self-reported Caucasian donors. The study aimed to test whether cataloging public T cell receptors could reveal signatures of past pathogen exposure. The T cell repertoires of under 750 subjects were profiled by immunosequencing and related to cytomegalovirus serostatus. In addition to the first cohort of 666 subjects, a separate validation cohort of approximately 120 different subjects was used. To predict cytomegalovirus infection status, the study combined high-throughput TCR immunosequencing, statistical association of individual TCRs with disease status, and machine learning. A later analysis re-analyzed previously published TCR beta repertoires from roughly 630 donors and added high-resolution HLA genotyping to study TCR occurrence patterns. Rather than using new phenotypic data, the later analysis identified candidate immune exposures from TCR beta sequences and from how often those sequences occurred across donors. An earlier analysis of some 500 of the donors applied high-throughput TCR beta sequencing to assess whether each TCR beta V gene segment acted as functional or pseudogenic. Donor age, sex, ethnicity and CMV serostatus were collected together with the repertoire data. A later genetic analysis used genome-wide SNP genotypes for about three fifths of the 666 donors, treating that subset as a discovery cohort. Every repertoire in the discovery cohort had been generated on one and the same sequencing platform. Class I and class II HLA loci were covered by the typing at four-digit resolution. The number of donors typed differed by locus, with roughly 620-640 for A, B, C, DRB1 and DQB1, more than 500 for DQA1, 600 to 610 for DPA1, and some 470 for DPB1. About 5 DR-DQ haplotypes were handled as single units for association and clustering, since linkage in the cohort was strong. On average, around 240,000 unique TCR beta nucleotide sequences were sequenced per donor among 300 to 500 genotyped donors of the cohort, with about 17% of those sequences being non-productive.

The cohort was made up of approximately 670 healthy bone marrow donors. At the time of sampling, every cohort member was nominally healthy, though immune exposures that went unrecorded were likely present. The donor tested CMV seronegative, placing the donor among the 352 seronegative members of the cohort. Every donor gave a peripheral blood sample, and the peripheral blood mononuclear cells from that sample were used for TCR beta sequencing. Genomic DNA was extracted from the blood cell samples with the Qiagen DNeasy Blood Extraction Kit. For CDR1 and CDR2, the germline V gene (reference sequence) lists LNHDA and SQIVND. Trimming accounts for 5 bases at V and 5 bases at J, while the number of junction bases matched to no gene is 7. The CDR3 has 14 amino acids, counting the end cysteine and phenylalanine. Only CDR3 DNA is held: 42 bases, read in frame from base 1. What the work shows at the level of the full study, not this receptor alone: This cohort had only TCR beta chains sequenced, and the lack of alpha or paired-chain data limited which features could be detected. Correlated functional status among segregating V segments might reflect linkage disequilibrium, but an unknown experimental factor could not be ruled out. A later genetic analysis associated a missense DCLRE1C variant with V-gene and J-gene trimming of TCR beta chains, and an independent cohort replicated the association. A few of the identified cytomegalovirus-associated TCR beta chains were confirmed in vitro to be specific for cytomegalovirus antigens. The earlier analysis of fewer than 750 of the donors excluded approximately 15 rarely observed V segments, including chromosome 9 orphons, because counts were too low. In a later analysis, TCR association rates were found to vary across HLA loci, with the most associated TCRs seen for DRB1 alleles and the fewest for HLA-C alleles. A cluster of highly shared sequence variants was judged likely to represent a technical artifact of the sequencing pipeline. Compared with equally common non-associated chains, HLA-associated TCR beta chains in a later analysis were more clonally expanded and had lower generation probabilities. In an earlier analysis of approximately 600 of the donors, most TCR beta V segments were observed in productive rearrangements about 87% or about 30% of the time, broadly matching IMGT annotations. Some IMGT-functional V segments, including TRBV6-2 and TRBV6-3, could not be told apart with the 87-base-pair reads, so those segments were excluded. Because HLA typing was missing for some donors at each locus, association tests included only the typed subset. In a later analysis, most CMV-associated TCR beta chains were found to appear HLA-restricted, with HLA associations seemingly driven largely by CMV exposure. Specific HLA alleles were associated with about 17,000 TCR beta sequences at a false discovery rate of 0.05 in a later analysis. According to the authors, the approach could potentially be generalized to other disease states and immunological phenotypes. According to a later analysis, parvovirus B19, influenza, CMV and Epstein-Barr virus appeared linked to several top co-occurrence clusters. Sequencing depth was assumed to be roughly uniform across donors in the presence/absence analyses, though that assumption may not hold. While some public TCRs were present in many individuals, most TCR sequences turned up only very rarely across donors. In a later genetic analysis, fewer N-insertions in productive TCRs were reported among donors in an Asian-associated ancestry cluster than the approximately 710-donor mean. The classifier was reported to diagnose cytomegalovirus status with high specificity and sensitivity in both the original cohort and the validation cohort. In the study, roughly 160 TCR beta chains were listed as associated with cytomegalovirus. When HLA alleles, especially DR and DQ, strongly co-occurred, TCR associations were difficult to assign to individual alleles. A further reported finding was that TCR beta sequences accurately predicted the HLA-A and HLA-B alleles for most subjects in the first cohort. For the cohort, immune exposure information was limited to CMV serostatus.

Note on this clone: Its specific antigen is unknown. Per-base quality was not reported, and no clone a single base away is much larger than it.

The library was generated by the immunoSEQ multiplex PCR assay. A mixture of 60 forward primers for TCR Vbeta segments and 13 reverse primers for TCR Jbeta segments was used in the multiplex PCR. The CDR3 region of rearranged TCR beta genes was amplified from genomic DNA with a multiplex PCR assay. On the Illumina HiSeq System, the amplified TCR beta libraries were sequenced as 87-base-pair reads. In the source study's methods: Across the 500 to 750 repertoires, a later analysis counted about 81 million unique TCR beta chains, roughly 11 million of which were shared by at least two donors. Raw reads were error-corrected and collapsed into unique sequences by a nearest-neighbor algorithm in which closely related sequences were merged to remove PCR and sequencing errors. Alignment of CDR3 sequences to IMGT reference sequences was used to assign V, D and J gene segments. For a sequence to be retained, a match of at least six nucleotides to both a V gene segment and a J gene segment was required. A rearrangement was called productive if the CDR3 had no stop codons and remained in frame with V and J, and every other rearrangement was called non-productive. Following IMGT convention, CDR3 was defined as the stretch from the second conserved V-encoded cysteine up to the conserved J-encoded phenylalanine. In an earlier analysis of around 640 of the donors, sequences lacking an unambiguous match to a single V gene segment were excluded. An earlier analysis of several hundred of the donors called V segments functional above 56.7% productive rearrangements and segregating when the between-donor standard deviation exceeded 5%. A statistical classification framework was built to diagnose cytomegalovirus status from the catalog of TCR beta chain sequences. In a later analysis, V and J genes were assigned by comparing TCR nucleotide sequences against IMGT/GENE-DB human TR gene sequences. A later analysis assigned CDR3 sequences and most-parsimonious VDJ recombination scenarios with the TCRdist pipeline. In a later analysis, every TCR beta chain was defined by the combination of its CDR3 amino acid sequence and its V-gene family, and reads without a unique V-gene family were dropped. To address suspected cross-contamination and a sequencing artifact, a later analysis removed several hundred highly shared, low-generation-probability nucleotide sequences. For each public chain, a later analysis derived a clonal expansion index from normalized ranks of inferred template counts within each repertoire. In a later analysis, generation probabilities were computed with a VDJ recombination model fitted to out-of-frame rearrangements, and the resulting probabilities were checked against IGoR. Hypergeometric tests were used in a later analysis to score TCR-TCR, TCR-HLA and TCR-CMV co-occurrence, with a repertoire-size bias correction applied to the TCR pairs. A later analysis estimated false discovery rates by permuting HLA or CMV assignments 20 times. In a later analysis, co-occurring TCRs were grouped using DBSCAN, and TCRdist sequence similarity was added for clustering within HLA-allele-positive subsets. Co-occurrence clustering excluded repertoires with fewer than 30,000 or more than 120,000 public chains, plus five with anomalous nucleotide sharing. What TCRdb holds here is the immuneACCESS table cut down to in-frame rearrangements. Part of the clones is not present; checked against another copy, under half of the missing clones reflect an unresolved V gene, and the others are unexplained. V and J calls and clone size are those listed in that table; D and trimming were worked out from the DNA. In all, the sample holds approximately 180,000 clones, and 70% to 80% of those were seen once. Together, the top ten hold roughly 1.5% of the sample.

The specimen sequenced was PBMCs. This chain joins TRBV19 to TRBJ2-3; 7 central nucleotides agree with TRBD1. The TCR originated in a woman between 45 and 65 years old in good health and CMV-seronegative. The sequence in DNA is TGTGCCAGTAGTGCGACAGGGTTCCGAGATACGCAGTATTTT. It translates to CASSATGFRDTQYF. Joined to the reference TRBV19 and TRBJ2-3 proteins, this CDR3 gives the full variable domain: DGGITQSPKYLFRKEGQNVTLSCEQNLNHDAMYWYRQDPGQGLRLIYYSQIVNDFQKGDIAEGYSVSREKKESFPLTVTSAQKNPTAFYLCASSATGFRDTQYFGPGTRLTVL.